What follows describes a single TCR beta chain. The antigen is unknown. This entry comes from a study of graft-versus-host responses after intestinal transplantation. Across the study: Recipients underwent multivisceral, liver-intestinal, or isolated intestinal transplants. The study's findings and limits: Peak circulating GvH clone levels tracked with early post-transplant HvG declines. Graft-donor T cell macrochimerism in patients accompanied high graft-versus-host to host-versus-graft clonal ratios in allografts. GvH clonotypes were identified within recipient marrow, with a subset emerging first in ileum or blood.

Using immunoSEQ multiplex PCR, the repertoire was profiled, and TCRdb retains in-frame clones only, with some absent. Seen here are 9,100 or so clones, around nine tenths observed once, and the top ten hold 2.3%. Germline values: CDR1 MGHDK, CDR2 SYGVNS. CDR3 length: 12 amino acids. With 3 bases removed from V and 12 bases from J, the gap between germline ends came to 12 bases. The V gene is TRBV25-1, the J gene TRBJ2-1; the D gene is possibly TRBD1 (7 bases). The sequence was collected from a human patient who received an intestinal transplant, so some T cells may come from the graft donor. The specimen was PBMCs, collected approximately 47 days after intestinal transplant. CDR3 nucleotide sequence: TGTGCCAGCAGTGATGGACAGGAGGGGCAGTTCTTC. Protein: CASSDGQEGQFF.